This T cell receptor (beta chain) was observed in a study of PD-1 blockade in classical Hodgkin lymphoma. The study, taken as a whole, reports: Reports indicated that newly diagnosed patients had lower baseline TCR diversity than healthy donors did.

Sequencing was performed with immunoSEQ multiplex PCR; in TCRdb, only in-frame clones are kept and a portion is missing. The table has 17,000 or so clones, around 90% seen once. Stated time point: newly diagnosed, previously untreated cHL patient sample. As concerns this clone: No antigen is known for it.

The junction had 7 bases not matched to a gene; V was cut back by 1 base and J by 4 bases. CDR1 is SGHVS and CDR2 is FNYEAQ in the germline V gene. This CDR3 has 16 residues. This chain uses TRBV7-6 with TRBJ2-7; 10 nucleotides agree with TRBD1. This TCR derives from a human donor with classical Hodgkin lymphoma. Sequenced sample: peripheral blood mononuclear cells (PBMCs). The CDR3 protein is CASSLGMRTGGYEQYF. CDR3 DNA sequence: TGTGCCAGCAGCTTAGGAATGCGGACAGGGGGTTACGAGCAGTACTTC.